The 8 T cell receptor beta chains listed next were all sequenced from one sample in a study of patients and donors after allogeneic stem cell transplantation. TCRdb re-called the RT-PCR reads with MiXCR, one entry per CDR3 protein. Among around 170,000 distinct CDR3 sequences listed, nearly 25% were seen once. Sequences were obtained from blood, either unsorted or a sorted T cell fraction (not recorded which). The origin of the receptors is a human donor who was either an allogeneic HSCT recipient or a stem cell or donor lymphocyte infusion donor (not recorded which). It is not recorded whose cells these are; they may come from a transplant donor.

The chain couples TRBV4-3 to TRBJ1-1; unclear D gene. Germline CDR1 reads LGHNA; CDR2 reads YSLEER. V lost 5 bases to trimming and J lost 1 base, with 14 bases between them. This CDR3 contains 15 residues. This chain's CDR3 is CASSYWKAGNTEAFF. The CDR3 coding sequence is TGCGCCAGCAGCTACTGGAAGGCGGGGAACACTGAAGCTTTCTTT.

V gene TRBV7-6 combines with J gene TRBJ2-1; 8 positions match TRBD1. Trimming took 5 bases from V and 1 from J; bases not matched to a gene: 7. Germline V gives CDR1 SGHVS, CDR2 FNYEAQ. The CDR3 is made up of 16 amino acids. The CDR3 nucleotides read TGTGCCAGCAGCCGGGACAGGTTTGGATCCTACAATGAGCAGTTCTTC. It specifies CASSRDRFGSYNEQFF.

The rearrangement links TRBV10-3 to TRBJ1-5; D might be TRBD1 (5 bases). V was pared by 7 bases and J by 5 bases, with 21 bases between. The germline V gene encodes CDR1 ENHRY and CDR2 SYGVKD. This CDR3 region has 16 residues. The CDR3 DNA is TGTGCCATCAAAACACCGACTTGGGGGTCCGATCAGCCCCAGCATTTT. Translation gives CAIKTPTWGSDQPQHF.

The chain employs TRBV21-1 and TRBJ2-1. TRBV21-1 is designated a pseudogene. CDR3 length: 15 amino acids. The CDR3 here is CASNLTHGIYNEQFF. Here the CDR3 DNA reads TGTGCCAGCAATTTAACACACGGTATTTACAATGAGCAGTTCTTC.

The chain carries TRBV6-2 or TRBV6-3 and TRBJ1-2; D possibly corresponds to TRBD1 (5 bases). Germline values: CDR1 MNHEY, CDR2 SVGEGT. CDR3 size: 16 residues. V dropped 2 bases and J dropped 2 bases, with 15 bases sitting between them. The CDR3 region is CASSYTGKTANYGYTF. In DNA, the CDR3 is TGTGCCAGCAGTTACACGGGGAAGACAGCAAACTATGGCTACACCTTC.

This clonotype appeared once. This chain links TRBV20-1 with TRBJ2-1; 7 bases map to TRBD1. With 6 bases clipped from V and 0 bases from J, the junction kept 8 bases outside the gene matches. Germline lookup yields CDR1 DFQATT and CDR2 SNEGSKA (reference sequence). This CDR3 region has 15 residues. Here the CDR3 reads CSAMDRKGSYNEQFF. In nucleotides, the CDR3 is TGCAGTGCGATGGACAGGAAGGGCTCCTACAATGAGCAGTTCTTC.

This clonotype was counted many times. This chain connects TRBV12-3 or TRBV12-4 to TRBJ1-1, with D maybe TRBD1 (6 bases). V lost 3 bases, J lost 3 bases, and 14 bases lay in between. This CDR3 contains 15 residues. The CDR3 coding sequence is TGTGCCAGCAGTTTGCACAGGGAGACGCACACTGAAGCTTTCTTT. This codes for CASSLHRETHTEAFF.

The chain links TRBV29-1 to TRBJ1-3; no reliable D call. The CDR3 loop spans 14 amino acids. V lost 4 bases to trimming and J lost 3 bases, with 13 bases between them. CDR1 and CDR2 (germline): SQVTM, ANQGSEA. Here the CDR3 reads CSVALSGFGNTIYF. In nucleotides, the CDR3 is TGCAGCGTTGCACTTTCTGGGTTTGGAAACACCATATATTTT.